This TCR beta chain comes out of a study of blood T cells in healthy people across ages. The germline V gene encodes CDR1 SGHAT and CDR2 FQNNGV. The CDR3 loop spans 15 amino acids. It was with a sample-barcoded 5' primer and a J-beta primer mix that a second PCR of roughly 6 to 12 cycles was run. TCRdb reanalysed the 5' RACE reads using MiXCR and keeps one entry per CDR3 protein. The sample gives roughly 1,300,000 distinct CDR3 sequences, approximately 59% of which show up once; more than 6% is in the top ten. The V call is TRBV11-2, the J call TRBJ2-7; D is perhaps TRBD1 or TRBD2 (5 bases each). The DNA end lines up better with TRBJ2-1; the J call may be wrong. The source of this sequence is a man aged 18 to 29 in good health. Sequencing input: blood. The CDR3 region has the DNA TGTGCCAGCAGCTTAATCGGCACGGGCTTGAGGGGGCAGTTCTTC. Protein sequence: CASSLIGTGLRGQFF.